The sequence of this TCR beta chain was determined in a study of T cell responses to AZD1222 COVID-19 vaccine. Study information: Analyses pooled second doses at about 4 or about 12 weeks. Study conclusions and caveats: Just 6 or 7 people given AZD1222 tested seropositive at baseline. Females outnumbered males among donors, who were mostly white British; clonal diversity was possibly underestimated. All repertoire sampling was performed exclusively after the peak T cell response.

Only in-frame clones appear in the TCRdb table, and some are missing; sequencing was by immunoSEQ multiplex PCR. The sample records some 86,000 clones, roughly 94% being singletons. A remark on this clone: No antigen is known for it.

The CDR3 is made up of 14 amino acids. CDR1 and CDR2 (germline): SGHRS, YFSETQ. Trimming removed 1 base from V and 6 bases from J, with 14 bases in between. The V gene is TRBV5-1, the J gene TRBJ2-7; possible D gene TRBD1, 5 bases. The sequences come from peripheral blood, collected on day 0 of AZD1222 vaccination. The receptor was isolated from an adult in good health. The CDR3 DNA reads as TGCGCCAGCAGCTTGTTGGGGCAAGCATCCGAGCAGTACTTC. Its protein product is CASSLLGQASEQYF.